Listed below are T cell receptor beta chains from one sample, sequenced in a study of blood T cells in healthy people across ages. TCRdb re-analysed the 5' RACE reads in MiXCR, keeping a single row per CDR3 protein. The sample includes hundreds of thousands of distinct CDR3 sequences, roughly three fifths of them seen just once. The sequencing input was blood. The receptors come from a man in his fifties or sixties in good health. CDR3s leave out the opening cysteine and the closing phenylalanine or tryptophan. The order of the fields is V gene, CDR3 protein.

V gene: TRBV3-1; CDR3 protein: ASSQRTSGHTQY
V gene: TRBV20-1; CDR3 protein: SARDDSNYGYT
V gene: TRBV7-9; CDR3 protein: ASSPSSSYNEQY
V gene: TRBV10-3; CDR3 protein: AISESRGGQETQY
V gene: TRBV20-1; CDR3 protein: SAPLLALTDTQY
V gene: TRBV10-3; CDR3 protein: AIPDTNAGELF
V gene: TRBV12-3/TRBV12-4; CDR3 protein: ASSFGVTADTQY
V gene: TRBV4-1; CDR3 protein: ASSQETRTGANVLT
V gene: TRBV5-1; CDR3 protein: ASSPGTSGNNEQF
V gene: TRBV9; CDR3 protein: ASSATRGLSGANVLT
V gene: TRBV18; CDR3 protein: ASSASSNEKLF
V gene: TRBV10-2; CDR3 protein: ASSESGSNQPQH
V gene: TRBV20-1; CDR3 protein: SAALAASTDTQY
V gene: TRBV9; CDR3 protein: ASSYSGVYQETQY
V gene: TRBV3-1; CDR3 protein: ASSQGGGTNEKLF
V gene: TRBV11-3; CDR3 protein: ASSLTFYNEQF
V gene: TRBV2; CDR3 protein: ASRPGTGANEKLF
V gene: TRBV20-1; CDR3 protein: SAIESPAGDKGGYT
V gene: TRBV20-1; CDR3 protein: SATPPGGYSYEQY
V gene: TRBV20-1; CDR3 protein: SASRLAGNPQY
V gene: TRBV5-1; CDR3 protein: ASSSGGTRETQY
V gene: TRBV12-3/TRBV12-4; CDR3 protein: VSSLRKRADVQY
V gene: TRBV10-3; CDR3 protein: AITGQGSSYGYT
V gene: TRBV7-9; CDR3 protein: ASSSGASGTDTQY
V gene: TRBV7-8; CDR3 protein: ASSLDSGDNQPQH
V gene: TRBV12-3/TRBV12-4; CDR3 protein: ASTLTAGQRYGYT
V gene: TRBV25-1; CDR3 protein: ASAPQLGTDTQY
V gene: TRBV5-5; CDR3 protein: ASSLDGVQTQY
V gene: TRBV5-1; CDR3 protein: ATSWRGDEQF
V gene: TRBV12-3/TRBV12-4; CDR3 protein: ASSSLTGGQY
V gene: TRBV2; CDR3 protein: ASSEAGAGEQY